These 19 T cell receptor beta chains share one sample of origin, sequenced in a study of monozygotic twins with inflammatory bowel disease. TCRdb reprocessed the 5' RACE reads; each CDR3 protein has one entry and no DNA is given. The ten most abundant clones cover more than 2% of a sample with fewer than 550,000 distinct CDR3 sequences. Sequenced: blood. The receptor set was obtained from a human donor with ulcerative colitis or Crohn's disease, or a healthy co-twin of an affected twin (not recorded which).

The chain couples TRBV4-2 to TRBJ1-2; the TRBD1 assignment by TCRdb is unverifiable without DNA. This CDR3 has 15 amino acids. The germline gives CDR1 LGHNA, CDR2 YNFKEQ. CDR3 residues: CASSHEATGGDGYTF.

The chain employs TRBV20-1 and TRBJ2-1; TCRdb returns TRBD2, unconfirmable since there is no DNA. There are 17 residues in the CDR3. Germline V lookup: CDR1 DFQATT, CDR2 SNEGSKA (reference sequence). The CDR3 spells CSARNIADPSSYNEQFF.

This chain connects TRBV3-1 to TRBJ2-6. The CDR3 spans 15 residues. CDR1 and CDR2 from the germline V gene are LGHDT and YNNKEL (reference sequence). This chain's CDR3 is CASSPQSSGANVLTF.

The CDR3 is CASTSMGATEAFF. The gene calls are TRBV6-5 and TRBJ1-1; TCRdb picks TRBD1, but there is no DNA to check that call. Germline V gene sequence: CDR1 MNHEY, CDR2 SVGAGI. This CDR3 is built from 13 residues.

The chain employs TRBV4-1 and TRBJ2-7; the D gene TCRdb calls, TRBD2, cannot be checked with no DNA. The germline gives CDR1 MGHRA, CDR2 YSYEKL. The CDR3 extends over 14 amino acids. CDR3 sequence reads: CASSQGGLAGEQNF.

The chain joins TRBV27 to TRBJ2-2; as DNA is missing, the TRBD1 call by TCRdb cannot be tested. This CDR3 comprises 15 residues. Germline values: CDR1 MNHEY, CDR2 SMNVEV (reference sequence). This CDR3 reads CASSFPGSSAGELFF.

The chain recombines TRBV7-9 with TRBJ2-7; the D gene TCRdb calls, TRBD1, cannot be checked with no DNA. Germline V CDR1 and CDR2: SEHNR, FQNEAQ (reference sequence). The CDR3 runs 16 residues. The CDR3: CASSLEEWRGSDEQYF.

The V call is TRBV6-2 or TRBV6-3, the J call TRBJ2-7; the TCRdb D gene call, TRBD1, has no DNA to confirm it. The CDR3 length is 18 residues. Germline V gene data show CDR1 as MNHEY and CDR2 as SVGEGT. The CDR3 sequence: CASSYGPASGHPSYDQYF.

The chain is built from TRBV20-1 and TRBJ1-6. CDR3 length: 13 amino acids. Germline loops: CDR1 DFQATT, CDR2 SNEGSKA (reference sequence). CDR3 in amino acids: CSASIGSRSPLHF.

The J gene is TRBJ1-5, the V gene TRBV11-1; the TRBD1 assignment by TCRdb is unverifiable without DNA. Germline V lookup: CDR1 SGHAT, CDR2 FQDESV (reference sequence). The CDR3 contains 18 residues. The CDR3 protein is CASSLIQDSRGGNQPQHF.

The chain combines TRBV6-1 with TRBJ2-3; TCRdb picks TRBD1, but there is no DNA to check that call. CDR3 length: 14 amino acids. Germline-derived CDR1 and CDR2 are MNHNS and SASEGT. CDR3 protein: CASALGQGADTQYF.

The CDR3 here is CASWAGTISSTDTQYF. The chain has TRBV28 and TRBJ2-3; TCRdb proposes TRBD1, but this gene call is untestable without DNA. Germline V gives CDR1 MDHEN, CDR2 SYDVKM. The CDR3 loop spans 16 amino acids.

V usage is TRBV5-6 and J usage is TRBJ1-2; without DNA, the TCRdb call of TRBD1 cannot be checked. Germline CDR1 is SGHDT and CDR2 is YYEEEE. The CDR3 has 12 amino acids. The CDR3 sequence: CASSLAGGGYTF. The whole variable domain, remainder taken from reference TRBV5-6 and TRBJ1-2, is DAGVTQSPTHLIKTRGQQVTLRCSPKSGHDTVSWYQQALGQGPQFIFQYYEEEERQRGNFPDRFSGHQFPNYSSELNVNALLLGDSALYLCASSLAGGGYTFGSGTRLTVV.

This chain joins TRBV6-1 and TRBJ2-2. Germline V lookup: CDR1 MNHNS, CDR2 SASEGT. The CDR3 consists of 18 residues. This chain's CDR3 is CASSPIPRGMANTGELFF.

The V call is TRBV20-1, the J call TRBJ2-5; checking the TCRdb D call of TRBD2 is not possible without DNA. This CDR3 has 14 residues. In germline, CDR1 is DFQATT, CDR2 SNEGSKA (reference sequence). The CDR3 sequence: CSARDKQGEETQYF.

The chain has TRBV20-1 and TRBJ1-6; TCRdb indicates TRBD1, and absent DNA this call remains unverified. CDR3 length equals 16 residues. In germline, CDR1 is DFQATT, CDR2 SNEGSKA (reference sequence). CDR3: CSARWDPLVINSPLHF.

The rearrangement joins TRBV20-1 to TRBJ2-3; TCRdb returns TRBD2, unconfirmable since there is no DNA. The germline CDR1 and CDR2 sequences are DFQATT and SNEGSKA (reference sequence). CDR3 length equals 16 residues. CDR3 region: CSATPIDAGGGDTQYF.

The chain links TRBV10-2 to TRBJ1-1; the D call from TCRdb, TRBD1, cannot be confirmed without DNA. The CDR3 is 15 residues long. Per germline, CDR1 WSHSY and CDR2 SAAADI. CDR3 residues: CASSDPLRGNTEAFF.

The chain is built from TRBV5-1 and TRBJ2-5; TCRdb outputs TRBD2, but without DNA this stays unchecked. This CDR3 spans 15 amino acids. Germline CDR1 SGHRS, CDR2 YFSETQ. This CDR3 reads CASSAKGTLGETQYF. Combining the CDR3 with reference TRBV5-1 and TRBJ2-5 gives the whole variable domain KAGVTQTPRYLIKTRGQQVTLSCSPISGHRSVSWYQQTPGQGLQFLFEYFSETQRNKGNFPGRFSGRQFSNSRSEMNVSTLELGDSALYLCASSAKGTLGETQYFGPGTRLLVL.